This record concerns one T cell receptor beta chain sequence. As processed by the authors: Amplification from reference gene primers served as the basis for estimated nucleated cell counts. Assay: immunoSEQ multiplex PCR; the TCRdb copy retains only in-frame clones and omits some. V, J and clone size are those of that table, while D and trimming were read from the DNA. The sample contains roughly 68,000 clones, 75% to 90% of which appear only once. The source of the sample is a study of blood T cell repertoires in COVID-19. In the study overall: Italy, Spain and the United States were the sources of the convalescent and acute COVID-19 samples. Sources were T cells, B-cell-depleted T cells, or PBMCs; the material itself was cDNA or gDNA.

This CDR3 contains 14 residues. V trimming: 5 bases; J trimming: 7 bases; junction bases outside the gene matches: 9. CDR1 is GTSNPN and CDR2 is SVGIG in the germline V gene (reference sequence). The receptor comes from a woman in her fifties or sixties with active COVID-19. The chain couples TRBV30 to TRBJ2-1, with 9 nucleotides matching TRBD2. Sequencing was performed on peripheral blood. This CDR3 reads CAWGSGRLGNEQFF. DNA for the CDR3: TGTGCCTGGGGAAGCGGGAGGTTAGGGAATGAGCAGTTCTTC.